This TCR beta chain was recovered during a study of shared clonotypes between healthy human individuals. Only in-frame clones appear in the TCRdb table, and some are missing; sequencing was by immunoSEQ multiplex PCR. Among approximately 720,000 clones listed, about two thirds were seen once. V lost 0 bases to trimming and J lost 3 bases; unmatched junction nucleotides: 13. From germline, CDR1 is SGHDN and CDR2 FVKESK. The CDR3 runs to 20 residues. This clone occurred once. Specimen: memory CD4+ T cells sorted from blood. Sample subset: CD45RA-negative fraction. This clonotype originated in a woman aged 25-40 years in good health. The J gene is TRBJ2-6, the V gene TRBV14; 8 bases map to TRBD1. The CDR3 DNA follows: TGTGCCAGCAGCCAAGAGAGTCGGGCAGGGGGCTTCTTTGGGGCCAACGTCCTGACTTTC. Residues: CASSQESRAGGFFGANVLTF.